This is a list of T cell receptor beta chains from one sample in a study of OX40 agonist ivuxolimab in advanced cancers. The assay was immunoSEQ multiplex PCR, and TCRdb's table has in-frame clones only and misses some. Found here are approximately 70,000 clones, approximately 78% of them singletons; the top ten hold approximately 1%. Source: CD4+ or CD8+ T cells sorted from blood, taken in a trial of the OX40 agonist ivuxolimab. Receptors were obtained from an adult with an advanced solid tumor such as melanoma, head and neck, liver or kidney cancer. The CDR3 runs from the conserved cysteine through the conserved F or W. The D gene is left open where the match is weak. Rows give clone size only sometimes, using once, few, many, or a class for an expanded clone.

>TRBV29-1|once|.|TRBJ1-4
CSVETSTTNEKLFF
TGCAGCGTTGAGACATCCACAACTAATGAAAAACTGTTTTTT
>TRBV7-7|.|TRBD2|TRBJ2-5
CASSLSREGTQYF
TGTGCCAGCAGCTTATCCAGGGAGGGGACCCAGTACTTC
>TRBV2|.|.|TRBJ1-5
CAGGVSPGSNQPQHF
TGTGCCGGGGGGGTTAGTCCAGGGAGCAATCAGCCCCAGCATTTT
>TRBV7-6|.|.|TRBJ2-3
CASSPPATDTQYF
TGTGCCAGCAGCCCTCCAGCCACAGATACGCAGTATTTT
>TRBV30|few|.|TRBJ1-3
CAWSAGTTFSGNTIYF
TGTGCCTGGAGTGCCGGGACAACCTTCTCTGGAAACACCATATATTTT
>TRBV6-4|.|.|TRBJ1-3
CASSEDRRSGNTIYF
TGTGCCAGCAGTGAGGACCGCCGGTCTGGAAACACCATATATTTT
>TRBV10-2|once|TRBD2|TRBJ2-3
CASSGLASDTQYF
TGCGCCAGCAGTGGACTAGCTTCGGATACGCAGTATTTT
>TRBV11-1|.|.|TRBJ2-3
CASSPGLTRDTQYF
TGTGCCAGCAGCCCCGGCCTTACCCGGGATACGCAGTATTTT
>TRBV15|.|.|TRBJ1-6
CATSRDRRGGSPLHF
TGTGCCACCAGCAGAGATCGCCGAGGGGGTTCACCCCTCCACTTT
>TRBV7-6|.|TRBD2|TRBJ2-1
CASRPLTSGGAPNEQFF
TGTGCCAGCAGGCCACTGACTAGCGGGGGGGCCCCAAATGAGCAGTTCTTC
>TRBV2|.|TRBD1|TRBJ2-7
CASSGTGNEQYF
TGTGCCAGCAGTGGGACAGGGAACGAGCAGTACTTC
>TRBV6-4|.|.|TRBJ1-2
CASSDSSRFYGYTF
TGTGCCAGCAGTGACTCGAGTAGATTCTATGGCTACACCTTC
>TRBV7-2|.|.|TRBJ1-5
CASSDVEQPQHF
TGTGCCAGCAGCGACGTGGAGCAGCCCCAGCATTTT
>TRBV11-2|once|.|TRBJ2-3
CASSSPRTTTDTQYF
TGTGCCAGCAGCTCACCAAGGACAACGACAGATACGCAGTATTTT
>TRBV5-1|.|TRBD1|TRBJ2-3
CASSLGGLQGTSALTQYF
TGCGCCAGCAGCTTGGGGGGGCTACAGGGGACCTCCGCTCTTACGCAGTATTTT
>TRBV5-1|.|TRBD1|TRBJ1-2
CASSWNRDRDNYGYTF
TGCGCCAGCAGCTGGAACCGGGACAGGGATAACTATGGCTACACCTTC
>TRBV25-1|few|.|TRBJ1-4
CASSESPNEKLFF
TGTGCCAGCAGTGAATCCCCAAATGAAAAACTGTTTTTT
>TRBV4-1|.|.|TRBJ1-1
CASRGLLRNTEAFF
TGCGCCAGCAGAGGACTACTGAGGAACACTGAAGCTTTCTTT
>TRBV10-3|once|.|TRBJ1-1
CAISETQDLDPNTEAFF
TGTGCCATCAGTGAGACCCAAGACTTAGACCCTAACACTGAAGCTTTCTTT
>TRBV5-1|.|.|TRBJ1-1
CASRLVLGNTEAFF
TGCGCCAGCAGGTTAGTTCTCGGGAACACTGAAGCTTTCTTT
>TRBV15|.|TRBD2|TRBJ2-5
CATSILLAGAQETQYF
TGTGCCACCAGCATCTTGCTAGCGGGGGCACAAGAGACCCAGTACTTC
>TRBV23-1|.|TRBD1|TRBJ1-2
CASSPWDRNYGYTF
TGCGCCAGCAGTCCCTGGGACAGAAACTATGGCTACACCTTC
>TRBV5-1|.|.|TRBJ1-6
CASSLVPRGPNSPLHF
TGCGCCAGCAGCTTGGTCCCCAGGGGACCTAATTCACCCCTCCACTTT
>TRBV7-2|.|TRBD2|TRBJ2-7
CASRTERGNSAEQYF
TGCGCCAGCAGAACGGAGCGGGGGAACTCTGCCGAGCAGTACTTC
>TRBV20-1|.|.|TRBJ2-5
CSASGSETQYF
TGCAGTGCCTCGGGGTCGGAGACCCAGTACTTC
>TRBV5-1|.|.|TRBJ2-4
CASSFSAGTAIAKNIQYF
TGCGCCAGCAGCTTCTCTGCCGGAACAGCAATAGCCAAAAACATTCAGTACTTC
>TRBV11-2|.|.|TRBJ1-2
CASSLDYERSPVYGYTF
TGTGCCAGCAGCTTAGATTACGAGCGATCCCCGGTCTATGGCTACACCTTC
>TRBV5-1|few|.|TRBJ1-5
CASSLDGYSNQPQHF
TGCGCCAGCAGCTTGGACGGGTATAGCAATCAGCCCCAGCATTTT
>TRBV6-5|.|TRBD1|TRBJ1-2
CASRPDRAPYGYTF
TGTGCCAGCAGACCCGACAGGGCGCCATATGGCTACACCTTC
>TRBV11-3|few|.|TRBJ2-7
CASSLSGPGEQYF
TGTGCCAGCAGCTTATCAGGGCCAGGCGAGCAGTACTTC
>TRBV5-1|.|.|TRBJ2-3
CASTAWAGATDTQYF
TGCGCCAGCACAGCCTGGGCGGGGGCCACAGATACGCAGTATTTT
>TRBV19|few|TRBD1|TRBJ1-5
CASRLGTGGHQPQHF
TGTGCCAGTAGGCTGGGGACAGGGGGCCATCAGCCCCAGCATTTT
>TRBV19|.|TRBD1|TRBJ1-2
CASSMGQGNYGYTF
TGTGCCAGTAGTATGGGACAGGGAAACTATGGCTACACCTTC
>TRBV5-4|once|TRBD1|TRBJ2-1
CASSTGQGAVTYEQFF
TGTGCCAGCAGCACAGGACAGGGGGCGGTGACGTATGAGCAGTTCTTC
>TRBV6-5|.|TRBD2|TRBJ2-1
CASIPVRGGHNEQFF
TGTGCCAGCATTCCAGTCCGGGGGGGCCACAATGAGCAGTTCTTC
>TRBV2|few|.|TRBJ1-1
CASSQLLTEAFF
TGTGCCAGCAGTCAACTTCTAACTGAAGCTTTCTTT
>TRBV28|.|TRBD1|TRBJ1-2
CASSTTGGSYGYTF
TGTGCCAGCAGCACCACAGGGGGCAGCTATGGCTACACCTTC
>TRBV5-1|.|TRBD1|TRBJ1-2
CASSLGQFWTGANYGYTF
TGCGCCAGCAGCTTGGGGCAGTTTTGGACAGGGGCCAACTATGGCTACACCTTC
>TRBV7-2|.|.|TRBJ2-5
CASSLRIQETQYF
TGTGCCAGCAGCCTCAGGATCCAAGAGACCCAGTACTTC
>TRBV2|few|TRBD1|TRBJ1-2
CASIRDRAFLNYGYTF
TGTGCCAGCATTAGGGACAGGGCCTTCCTTAACTATGGCTACACCTTC
>TRBV7-6|.|.|TRBJ1-5
CASSFWPGGNQPQHF
TGTGCCAGCAGCTTTTGGCCCGGAGGCAATCAGCCCCAGCATTTT
>TRBV6-6|few|.|TRBJ2-3
CASIQSLRRTDTQYF
TGTGCCAGCATCCAATCCTTACGGCGCACAGATACGCAGTATTTT
>TRBV12-5|once|.|TRBJ2-7
CASGSPNYEQYF
TGTGCTAGTGGGTCCCCTAACTACGAGCAGTACTTC
>TRBV29-1|.|.|TRBJ1-1
CSVEGTVNTEAFF
TGCAGCGTTGAAGGGACAGTGAACACTGAAGCTTTCTTT
>TRBV6-5|.|.|TRBJ2-1
CASSPRPRGEQFF
TGTGCCAGCAGTCCACGACCACGGGGTGAGCAGTTCTTC